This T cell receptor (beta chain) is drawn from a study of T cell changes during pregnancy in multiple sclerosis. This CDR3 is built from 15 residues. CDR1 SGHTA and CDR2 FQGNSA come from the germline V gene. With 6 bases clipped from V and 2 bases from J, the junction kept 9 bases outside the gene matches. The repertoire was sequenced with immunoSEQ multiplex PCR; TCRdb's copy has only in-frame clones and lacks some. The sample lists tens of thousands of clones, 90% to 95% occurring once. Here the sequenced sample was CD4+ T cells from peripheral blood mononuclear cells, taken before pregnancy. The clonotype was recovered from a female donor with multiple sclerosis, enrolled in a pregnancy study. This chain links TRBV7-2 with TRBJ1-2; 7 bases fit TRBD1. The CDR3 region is CASRNPGQTNYGYTF. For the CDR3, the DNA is TGTGCCAGCAGGAACCCGGGACAGACGAACTATGGCTACACCTTC.